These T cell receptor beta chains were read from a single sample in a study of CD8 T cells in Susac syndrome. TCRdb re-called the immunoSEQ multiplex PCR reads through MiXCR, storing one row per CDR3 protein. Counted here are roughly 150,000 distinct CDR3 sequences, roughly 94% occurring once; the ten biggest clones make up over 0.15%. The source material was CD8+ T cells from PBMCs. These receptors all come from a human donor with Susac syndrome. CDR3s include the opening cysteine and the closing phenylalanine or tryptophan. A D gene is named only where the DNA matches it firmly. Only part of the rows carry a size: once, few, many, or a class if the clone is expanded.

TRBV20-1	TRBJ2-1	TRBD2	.	TGCAGTGCTAGATCCTACGGACTAGCGGACAATGAGCAGTTCTTC	CSARSYGLADNEQFF
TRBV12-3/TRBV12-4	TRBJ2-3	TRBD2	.	TGTGCCAGCAGTTTCCTGGCGGGAGGGCTGGCCAAAGAGGATACGCAGTATTTT	CASSFLAGGLAKEDTQYF
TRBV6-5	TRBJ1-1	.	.	TGTGCCAGCACCCAAGGGGGGGGCCTTGAAGCTTTCTTT	CASTQGGGLEAFF
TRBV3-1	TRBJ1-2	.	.	TGTGCCAGCAGCCAAGGGATGGGGGGGCTAGATGGCTACACCTTC	CASSQGMGGLDGYTF
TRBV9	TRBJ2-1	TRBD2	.	TGTGCCAGCAGCCCACGACTAGCGGGAGGGGGTTTCAATGAGCAGTTCTTC	CASSPRLAGGGFNEQFF
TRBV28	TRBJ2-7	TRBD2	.	TGTGCCAGCAGCCCAACCCCCCTAGGACTAGCGAGGGGCTACGAGCAGTACTTC	CASSPTPLGLARGYEQYF
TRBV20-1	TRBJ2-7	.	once	TGCAGTGCCACATTAGACACATACGAGCAGTACTTC	CSATLDTYEQYF
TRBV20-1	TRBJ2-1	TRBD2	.	TGCAGTGCTAGAACCGGGACTAGCGGGCTCAATGAGCAGTTCTTC	CSARTGTSGLNEQFF
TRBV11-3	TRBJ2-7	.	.	TGTGCCAGCGGGACTCGATCCTCCTACGAGCAGTACTTC	CASGTRSSYEQYF
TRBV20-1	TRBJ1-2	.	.	TGCAGTGCTAGAGACAGGGTATATGGCTACACCTTC	CSARDRVYGYTF
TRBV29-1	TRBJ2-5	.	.	TGCAGCGTTGAGGGGGGAAAGGGGGTTGGAGAGACCCAGTACTTC	CSVEGGKGVGETQYF
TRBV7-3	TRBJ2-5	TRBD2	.	TGTGCCAGCAGTTCCGGGACTAGCTCTTGGGAGACCCAGTACTTC	CASSSGTSSWETQYF
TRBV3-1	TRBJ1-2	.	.	TGTGCCAGCAGCCGCAAACCGGGGGTTGAAAACTATGGCTACACCTTC	CASSRKPGVENYGYTF
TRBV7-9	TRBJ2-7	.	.	TGTGCCAGCAGCCCTGGCCCGTCGACCTACGAGCAGTACTTC	CASSPGPSTYEQYF
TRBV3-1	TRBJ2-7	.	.	TGTGCCAGCAGCCAAGATCAGGACCCTTACCCTTACTACGAGCAGTACTTC	CASSQDQDPYPYYEQYF
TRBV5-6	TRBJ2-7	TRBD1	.	TGTGCCAGCAGCCCGACGGACAGGGTGGTCGAGCAGTACTTC	CASSPTDRVVEQYF
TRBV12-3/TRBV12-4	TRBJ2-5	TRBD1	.	TGTGCCAGCAGTTTTGGGACAGGGGCTAGAGAGACCCAGTACTTC	CASSFGTGARETQYF
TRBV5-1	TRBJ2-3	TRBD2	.	TGCGCCAGCAGCTTGGAGGGACTAGCGGGAGCCTCTTATACGCAGTATTTT	CASSLEGLAGASYTQYF
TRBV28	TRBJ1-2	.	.	TGTGCCAGCAGTTCCGAAAGAGGACAGCCTTCTAACTATGGCTACACCTTC	CASSSERGQPSNYGYTF
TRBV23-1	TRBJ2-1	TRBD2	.	TGCGCCAGCAGTCAATCGCTCCCGGGACTAGTCCCGGATGAGCAGTTCTTC	CASSQSLPGLVPDEQFF
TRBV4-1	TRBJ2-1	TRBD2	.	TGCGCCAGCAGCCAAGATTCCCCGGGACTAGCGCGGAATGAGCAGTTCTTC	CASSQDSPGLARNEQFF
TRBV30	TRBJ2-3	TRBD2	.	TGTGCCTGGAGTGTACAAGGACTAGCGGGAGCGACAGATACGCAGTATTTT	CAWSVQGLAGATDTQYF
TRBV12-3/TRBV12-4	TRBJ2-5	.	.	TGTGCCAGCAGTTTCTCGGGGGTACAAGAGACCCAGTACTTC	CASSFSGVQETQYF
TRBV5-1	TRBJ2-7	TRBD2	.	TGCGCCAGCAGCCCCGAGGAACTAGCGGGGAAAGACTACGAGCAGTACTTC	CASSPEELAGKDYEQYF
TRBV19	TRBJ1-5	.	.	TGTGCCAGTAGTGTACCCCTCGAGGGGCCCTCCAATCAGCCCCAGCATTTT	CASSVPLEGPSNQPQHF
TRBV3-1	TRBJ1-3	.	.	TGTGCCAGCAGCCAAGCGGCGGAGGACTCTGGAAACACCATATATTTT	CASSQAAEDSGNTIYF
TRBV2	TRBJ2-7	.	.	TGTGCCTCCAGCCGGCCGACGCTTTCCTACGAGCAGTACTTC	CASSRPTLSYEQYF
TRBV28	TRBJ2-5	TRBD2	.	TGTGCCAGCAGTATAGGACTAGCGGGACCCGGCCGGACCCAGTACTTC	CASSIGLAGPGRTQYF
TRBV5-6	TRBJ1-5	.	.	TGTGCCAGCAGCCCGGACAGTTATAGCAATCAGCCCCAGCATTTT	CASSPDSYSNQPQHF
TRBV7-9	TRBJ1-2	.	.	TGTGCCAGCACAACCCTGGGCGGCTACACCTTC	CASTTLGGYTF